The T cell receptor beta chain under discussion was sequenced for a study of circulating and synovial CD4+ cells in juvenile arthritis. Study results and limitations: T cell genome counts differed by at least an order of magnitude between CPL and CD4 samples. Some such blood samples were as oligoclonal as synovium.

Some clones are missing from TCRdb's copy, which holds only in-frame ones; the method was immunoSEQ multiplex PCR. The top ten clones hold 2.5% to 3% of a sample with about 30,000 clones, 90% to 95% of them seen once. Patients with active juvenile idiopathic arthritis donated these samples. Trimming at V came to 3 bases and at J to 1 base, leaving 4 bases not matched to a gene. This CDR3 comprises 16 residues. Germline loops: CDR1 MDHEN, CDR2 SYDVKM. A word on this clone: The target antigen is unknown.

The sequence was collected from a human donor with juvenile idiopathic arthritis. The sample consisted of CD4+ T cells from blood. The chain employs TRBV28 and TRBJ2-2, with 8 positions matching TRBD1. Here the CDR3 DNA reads TGTGCCAGCAGTTTCTCCGGGACAGGGAACACCGGGGAGCTGTTTTTT. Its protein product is CASSFSGTGNTGELFF.